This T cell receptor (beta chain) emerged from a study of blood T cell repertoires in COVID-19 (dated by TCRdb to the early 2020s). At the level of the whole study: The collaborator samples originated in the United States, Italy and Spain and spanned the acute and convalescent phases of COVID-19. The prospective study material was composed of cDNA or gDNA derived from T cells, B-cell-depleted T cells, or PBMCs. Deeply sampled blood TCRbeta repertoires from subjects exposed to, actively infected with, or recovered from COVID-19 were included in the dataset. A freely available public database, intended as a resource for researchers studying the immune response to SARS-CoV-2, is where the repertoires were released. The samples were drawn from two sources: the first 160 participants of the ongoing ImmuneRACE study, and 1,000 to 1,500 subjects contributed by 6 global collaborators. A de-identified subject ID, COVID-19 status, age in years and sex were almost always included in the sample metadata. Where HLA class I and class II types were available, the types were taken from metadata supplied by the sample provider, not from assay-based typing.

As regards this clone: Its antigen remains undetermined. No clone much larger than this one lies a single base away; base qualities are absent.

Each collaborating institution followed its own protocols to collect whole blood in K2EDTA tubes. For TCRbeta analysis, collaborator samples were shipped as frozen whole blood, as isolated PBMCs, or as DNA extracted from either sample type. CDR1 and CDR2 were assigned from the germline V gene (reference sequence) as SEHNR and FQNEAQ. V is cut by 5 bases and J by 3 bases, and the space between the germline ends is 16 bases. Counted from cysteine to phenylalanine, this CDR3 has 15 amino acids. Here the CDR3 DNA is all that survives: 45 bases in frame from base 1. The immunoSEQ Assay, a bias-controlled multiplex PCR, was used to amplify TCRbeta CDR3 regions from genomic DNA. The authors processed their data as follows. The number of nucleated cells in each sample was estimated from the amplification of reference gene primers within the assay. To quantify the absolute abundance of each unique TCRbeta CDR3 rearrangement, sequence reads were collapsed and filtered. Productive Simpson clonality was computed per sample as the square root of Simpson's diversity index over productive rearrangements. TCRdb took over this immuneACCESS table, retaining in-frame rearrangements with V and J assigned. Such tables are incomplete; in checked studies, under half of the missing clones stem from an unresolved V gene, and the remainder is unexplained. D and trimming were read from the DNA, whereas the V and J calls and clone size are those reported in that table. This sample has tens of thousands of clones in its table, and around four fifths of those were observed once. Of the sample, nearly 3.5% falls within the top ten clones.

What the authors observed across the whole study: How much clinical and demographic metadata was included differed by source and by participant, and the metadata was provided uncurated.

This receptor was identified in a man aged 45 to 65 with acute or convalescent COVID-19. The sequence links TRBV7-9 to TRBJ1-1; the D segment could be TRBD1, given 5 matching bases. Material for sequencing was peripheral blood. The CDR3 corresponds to CASSLGGGSHTEAFF. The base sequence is TGTGCCAGCAGCCTAGGTGGGGGGAGCCACACTGAAGCTTTCTTT.